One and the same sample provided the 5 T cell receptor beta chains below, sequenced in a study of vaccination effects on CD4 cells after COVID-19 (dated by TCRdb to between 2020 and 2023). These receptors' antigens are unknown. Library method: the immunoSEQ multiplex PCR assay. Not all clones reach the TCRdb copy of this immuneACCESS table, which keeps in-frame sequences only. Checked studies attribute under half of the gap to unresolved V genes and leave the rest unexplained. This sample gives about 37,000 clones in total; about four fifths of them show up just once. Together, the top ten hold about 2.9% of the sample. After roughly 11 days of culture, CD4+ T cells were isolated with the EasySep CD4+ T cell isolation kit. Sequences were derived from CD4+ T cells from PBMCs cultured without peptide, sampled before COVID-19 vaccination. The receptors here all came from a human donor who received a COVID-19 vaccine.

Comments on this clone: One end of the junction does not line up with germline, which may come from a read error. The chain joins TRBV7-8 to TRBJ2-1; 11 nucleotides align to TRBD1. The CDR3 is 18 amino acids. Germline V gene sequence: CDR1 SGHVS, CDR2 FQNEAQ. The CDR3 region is CASRLARRGQGGNNEQFF. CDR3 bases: TGTGCCAGCAGATTAGCACGGCGGGGACAGGGGGGGAACAATGAGCAGTTCTTC.

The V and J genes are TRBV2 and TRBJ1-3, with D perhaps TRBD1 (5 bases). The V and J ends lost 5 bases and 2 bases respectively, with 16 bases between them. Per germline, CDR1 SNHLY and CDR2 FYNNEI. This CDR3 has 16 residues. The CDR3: CASSSARATPGNTIYF. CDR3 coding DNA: TGTGCCAGCAGTTCCGCCAGGGCGACCCCTGGAAACACCATATATTTT.

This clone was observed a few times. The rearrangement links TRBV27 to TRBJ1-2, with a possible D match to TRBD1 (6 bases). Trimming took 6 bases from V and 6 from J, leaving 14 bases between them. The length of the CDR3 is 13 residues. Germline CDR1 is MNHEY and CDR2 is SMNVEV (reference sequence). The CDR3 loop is CASSTGTRNGYTF. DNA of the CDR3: TGTGCCAGCAGCACAGGGACAAGGAATGGCTACACCTTC.

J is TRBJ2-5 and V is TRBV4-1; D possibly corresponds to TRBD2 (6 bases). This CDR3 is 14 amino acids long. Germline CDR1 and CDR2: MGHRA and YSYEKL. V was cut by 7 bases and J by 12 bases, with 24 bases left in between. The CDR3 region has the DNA TGCGCCAGCACCCGGGTAACTCCGGGACTCCCTAAGTACTTC. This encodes CASTRVTPGLPKYF.

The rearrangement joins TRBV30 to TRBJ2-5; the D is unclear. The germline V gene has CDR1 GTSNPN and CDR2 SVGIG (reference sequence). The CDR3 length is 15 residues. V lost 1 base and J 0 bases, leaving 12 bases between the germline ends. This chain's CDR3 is CAWSGSVTYQETQYF. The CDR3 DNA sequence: TGTGCCTGGAGTGGATCGGTTACGTACCAAGAGACCCAGTACTTC.